The 13 T cell receptor beta chains presented below share a single source sample, sequenced in a study of blood T cells in healthy people across ages. Together with a sample-barcoded 5' primer, a J-beta primer mix was included in a second PCR lasting roughly 6 to 12 cycles. TCRdb redid the calling of the 5' RACE reads with MiXCR, one entry per CDR3 protein. The data show around 790,000 distinct CDR3 sequences, around 42% seen once. Sequencing input: blood. These receptors all come from a man aged 55-75 years in good health.

This clonotype occurred a few times. The gene calls are TRBV3-1 and TRBJ2-1, with 8 bases fitting TRBD2. This CDR3 contains 17 residues. V shed 1 base and J 2 bases; nucleotides not matched to a gene: 7. CDR1 LGHDT and CDR2 YNNKEL come from the germline V gene (reference sequence). The CDR3 protein is CASSQVPGGDTYNEQFF. The CDR3 DNA follows: TGTGCCAGCAGCCAAGTGCCCGGGGGGGACACCTACAATGAGCAGTTCTTC.

The CDR3 DNA sequence: TGTGCCAGCAGCTTTACACAGTATGAGCAGTTCTTC. It specifies CASSFTQYEQFF. The chain is built from TRBV7-9 and TRBJ2-1; D remains unclear. V dropped 3 bases and J dropped 8 bases, with 8 bases sitting between them. The CDR3 has 12 residues. In germline, CDR1 is SEHNR, CDR2 FQNEAQ (reference sequence).

This sequence joins TRBV2 and TRBJ2-7; D unresolved. Germline V gene sequence: CDR1 SNHLY, CDR2 FYNNEI. Trimming removed 5 bases from V and 3 bases from J, with 8 bases in between. This CDR3 is built from 12 residues. The CDR3 protein is CASSWIFYEQYF. The CDR3 coding sequence is TGTGCCAGCAGTTGGATATTCTACGAGCAGTACTTC.

On this clonotype: With a much larger clone just one base away, this may be a read error. The chain employs TRBV6-1 and TRBJ2-6, with unresolved D. The CDR3 runs 16 residues. CDR1 and CDR2 from the germline V gene are MNHNS and SASEGT. CDR3 amino acids: CVSSELPASGANVLTF. The CDR3 coding sequence is TGTGTCAGCAGTGAACTCCCGGCCTCTGGGGCCAACGTCCTGACTTTC.

J is TRBJ2-1 and V is TRBV4-3; D call uncertain. The V and J ends lost 6 bases and 8 bases respectively, with 14 bases between them. The CDR3 runs to 13 residues. CDR1 and CDR2 (germline): LGHNA, YSLEER. The CDR3 coding sequence is TGCGCCAGCAGTCGGAGCTTGGTCGATGAGCAGTTCTTC. Amino acid sequence: CASSRSLVDEQFF.

This chain uses TRBV29-1 with TRBJ2-7; 7 bases are a match to TRBD2. CDR1 is SQVTM and CDR2 is ANQGSEA in the germline V gene. V shed 4 bases, J shed 1 base, and the junction held 7 bases outside the gene matches. The CDR3 totals 14 residues. CDR3 amino acids: CSVVLSSGSYEQYF. Here the CDR3 DNA reads TGCAGCGTTGTACTGTCTAGCGGATCCTACGAGCAGTACTTC.

In this sample, this clonotype turned up a few times. This chain joins TRBV25-1 and TRBJ2-5; possible D gene TRBD2, 5 bases. From germline, CDR1 is MGHDK and CDR2 SYGVNS. The CDR3 loop spans 15 amino acids. Trimming pared 3 bases from V and 2 bases from J, leaving 13 bases between. The CDR3 coding sequence is TGTGCCAGCAGTGATTCCGGGATGATGCAAGAGACCCAGTACTTC. It yields the protein CASSDSGMMQETQYF.

There are many counts of this clonotype. The rearrangement joins TRBV14 to TRBJ2-5; 9 nucleotides match TRBD1. This CDR3 region has 15 residues. V shed 1 base and J 5 bases; nucleotides not matched to a gene: 5. Germline CDR1 reads SGHDN; CDR2 reads FVKESK. Written as DNA, the CDR3 is TGTGCCAGCAGCCAAGGGACAGGGGTTCTCGAGACCCAGTACTTC. This codes for CASSQGTGVLETQYF.

The CDR3 here is CASSLDSGGGIGGDGYTF. CDR3 DNA: TGTGCCAGCAGTTTAGATTCGGGGGGTGGAATAGGAGGCGATGGCTACACCTTC. V gene TRBV12-3 or TRBV12-4 combines with J gene TRBJ1-2; perhaps TRBD1 as D (5 bases). With 1 base removed from V and 6 bases from J, the gap between germline ends came to 24 bases. The CDR3 loop spans 18 amino acids.

J is TRBJ2-3 and V is TRBV7-2; 8 nucleotides agree with TRBD2. Germline V CDR1 and CDR2: SGHTA, FQGNSA. After removal of 6 bases from V and 0 bases from J, the junction contained 5 bases not matched to a gene. The CDR3 spans 15 residues. The CDR3 here is CASRPGGASTDTQYF. In DNA form, the CDR3 reads TGTGCCAGCAGACCCGGGGGGGCTAGCACAGATACGCAGTATTTT. The whole variable domain, remainder taken from reference TRBV7-2 and TRBJ2-3, is GAGVSQSPSNKVTEKGKDVELRCDPISGHTALYWYRQSLGQGLEFLIYFQGNSAPDKSGLPSDRFSAERTGGSVSTLTIQRTQQEDSAVYLCASRPGGASTDTQYFGPGTRLTVL.

A word on this clonotype: A much larger clone lies one base from this, so it may be a read error. The J gene is TRBJ2-1, the V gene TRBV29-1; D gene ambiguous. From germline, CDR1 is SQVTM and CDR2 ANQGSEA. The CDR3 loop spans 12 amino acids. V gave up 5 bases and J gave up 3 bases, with 8 bases separating them. This CDR3 is CSVKGFYNEQFF. In DNA, the CDR3 is TGCAGCGTTAAGGGTTTCTACAATGAGCAGTTCTTC.

This chain links TRBV6-5 with TRBJ2-4; D is perhaps TRBD1 (6 bases). The J call may be faulty, since TRBJ2-7 better matches the DNA end. The CDR3 has 12 residues. Per germline, CDR1 MNHEY and CDR2 SVGAGI. This CDR3 is CASRRQDYEQYF. DNA of the CDR3: TGTGCCAGCAGGCGACAGGACTACGAGCAGTACTTC.

Comment on this clonotype: A much more abundant neighbour one base away suggests this may be a read error. The chain has TRBV10-3 and TRBJ2-3; perhaps TRBD2 as D (6 bases). This CDR3 has 14 amino acids. Trimming left V 3 bases short and J 7 bases short, with 14 bases between. CDR1 and CDR2 (germline): ENHRY, SYGVKD. CDR3 sequence reads: CAISDGDSHHTQYF. The DNA for the CDR3 is TGTGCCATCAGTGACGGGGACTCCCATCATACGCAGTATTTT.